This is a list of T cell receptor beta chains from one sample in a study of blood T cell repertoires in COVID-19. Here immunoSEQ multiplex PCR was the method, and the copy in TCRdb shows in-frame clones only, minus some. The table has about 500,000 clones, roughly 87% seen once. The sample was PBMCs or T cells enriched from blood (not recorded which). The receptors here all came from a woman younger than 35 who had recovered from COVID-19. The CDR3 runs from the conserved cysteine through the conserved F or W. A D gene is named only where the DNA matches it firmly. The size field is filled for only some rows; it gives once, few, many or a size class.

V gene	J gene	clone size	D gene	CDR3 protein	CDR3 DNA
TRBV6-6	TRBJ2-5	-	-	CASSPWGPLQTQYF	TGTGCCAGCAGCCCCTGGGGGCCCCTGCAGACCCAGTACTTC
TRBV10-3	TRBJ2-5	-	-	CAISESQGWETQYF	TGTGCCATCAGTGAGTCGCAGGGCTGGGAGACCCAGTACTTC
TRBV5-4	TRBJ2-7	once	-	CASSHSYRDGGYEQYF	TGTGCCAGCAGCCACTCATATAGGGACGGGGGCTACGAGCAGTACTTC
TRBV2	TRBJ2-7	-	-	CASSELGEYEQYF	TGTGCCAGCAGTGAGTTGGGCGAATACGAGCAGTACTTC
TRBV7-8	TRBJ1-4	-	-	CASSWRTGEKLFF	TGTGCCAGCAGCTGGAGGACGGGGGAAAAACTGTTTTTT
TRBV7-9	TRBJ1-4	few	-	CASSFAGGGKLFF	TGTGCCAGCAGCTTCGCGGGCGGGGGAAAACTGTTTTTT
TRBV7-2	TRBJ2-1	-	-	CASSLEATRREQFF	TGTGCCAGCAGCTTAGAGGCTACGAGGCGTGAGCAGTTCTTC
TRBV10-3	TRBJ2-3	-	-	CAISPNGGDGTDTQYF	TGTGCCATCTCCCCCAACGGAGGGGATGGCACAGATACGCAGTATTTT
TRBV3-1/TRBV3-2	TRBJ1-3	-	-	CASSRNRISSGNTIYF	TGTGCCAGCAGCCGTAACAGGATTAGCTCTGGAAACACCATATATTTT
TRBV21-1	TRBJ1-6	few	-	CASSKGGGHKPLHF	TGTGCCAGCAGCAAAGGGGGGGGGCACAAACCCCTCCACTTT
TRBV19	TRBJ1-5	-	-	CASSISSFGGNQPQHF	TGTGCCAGTAGTATAAGTTCTTTCGGGGGAAATCAGCCCCAGCATTTT
TRBV28	TRBJ2-7	-	-	CASTETGSPTGQYF	TGTGCCAGCACCGAGACGGGTTCTCCCACGGGGCAGTACTTC
TRBV15	TRBJ1-1	-	-	CATSTTVNTEAFF	TGTGCCACCAGCACGACAGTGAACACTGAAGCTTTCTTT
TRBV9	TRBJ2-1	-	TRBD1	CASSARGQEVYEQFF	TGTGCCAGCAGCGCGCGAGGACAGGAAGTTTATGAGCAGTTCTTC
TRBV7-2	TRBJ2-1	-	-	CASSLGGGPYNEQFF	TGTGCCAGCAGCTTAGGTGGGGGCCCCTACAATGAGCAGTTCTTC
TRBV25-1	TRBJ1-1	-	TRBD1	CASTGQGSRGNTEAFF	TGTGCCAGCACGGGACAGGGAAGTCGGGGGAACACTGAAGCTTTCTTT
TRBV3-1/TRBV3-2	TRBJ2-1	-	-	CASSQGRGGDEQFF	TGTGCCAGCAGCCAAGGGAGAGGGGGGGATGAGCAGTTCTTC
TRBV6-6	TRBJ1-5	-	-	CASWTVRSNQPQHF	TGTGCCAGCTGGACAGTCAGGAGCAATCAGCCCCAGCATTTT
TRBV18	TRBJ1-6	-	TRBD1	CASARPGTGDSPLHF	TGTGCCAGCGCCCGACCGGGGACAGGAGATTCACCCCTCCACTTT
TRBV4-1	TRBJ1-5	-	TRBD1	CASSQRTGGNQPQHF	TGCGCCAGCAGCCAAAGGACAGGGGGCAATCAGCCCCAGCATTTT
TRBV5-1	TRBJ2-5	-	-	CASSLGVSQETQYF	TGCGCCAGCAGCTTGGGCGTTAGCCAAGAGACCCAGTACTTC
TRBV3-1/TRBV3-2	TRBJ2-7	-	-	CASSQFGSKEGYEQYF	TGTGCCAGCAGCCAATTCGGGAGCAAGGAGGGCTACGAGCAGTACTTC
TRBV5-1	TRBJ1-4	-	-	CASSLNTGSPNEKLFF	TGCGCCAGCAGCTTAAACACAGGCAGTCCCAATGAAAAACTGTTTTTT
TRBV3-1/TRBV3-2	TRBJ1-3	-	TRBD1	CASSTGGGPYFSGNTIYF	TGTGCCAGCAGCACAGGGGGCGGCCCTTATTTCTCTGGAAACACCATATATTTT
TRBV5-8	TRBJ1-4	-	-	CASSSVVLNEKLFF	TGTGCCAGCAGCTCTGTCGTCCTTAATGAAAAACTGTTTTTT
TRBV2	TRBJ1-1	few	-	CASSEAGLTNTEAFF	TGTGCCAGCAGTGAAGCGGGACTCACGAACACTGAAGCTTTCTTT
TRBV2	TRBJ1-6	few	TRBD1	CASSPGDSDNSPLHF	TGTGCCAGCAGTCCCGGGGACAGTGATAATTCACCCCTCCACTTT
TRBV29-1	TRBJ2-4	once	TRBD2	CSGGGGIGRGGSYIQYF	TGCAGCGGGGGCGGGGGTATAGGGAGGGGCGGCAGCTACATTCAGTACTTC
TRBV5-1	TRBJ1-3	-	-	CASSLGLDSGNTIYF	TGCGCCAGCAGCTTGGGACTGGACTCTGGAAACACCATATATTTT
TRBV5-6	TRBJ1-5	-	-	CASSPYYTGSVVRAQHF	TGTGCCAGCAGCCCCTACTACACCGGGTCCGTAGTTAGAGCCCAGCATTTT
TRBV9	TRBJ1-3	-	-	CASSSIPMGGVASSGNTIYF	TGTGCCAGCAGCTCAATTCCTATGGGGGGGGTCGCCTCCTCTGGAAACACCATATATTTT
TRBV2	TRBJ1-1	-	-	CASRVSRATEAFF	TGTGCCAGCAGAGTATCCAGGGCCACTGAAGCTTTCTTT
TRBV4-1	TRBJ2-1	-	-	CASSPTRADEQFF	TGCGCCAGCAGCCCCACGCGGGCCGATGAGCAGTTCTTC
TRBV12-3/TRBV12-4	TRBJ1-1	-	-	CASSLSGNTEAFF	TGTGCCAGCAGTTTGTCCGGGAACACTGAAGCTTTCTTT
TRBV5-1	TRBJ2-3	-	-	CASSLGEMTDTQYF	TGCGCCAGCAGCTTGGGGGAGATGACAGATACGCAGTATTTT
TRBV5-4	TRBJ1-1	-	-	CASSSGQRRDSAEAFF	TGTGCCAGCAGCTCAGGCCAACGAAGGGATAGCGCTGAAGCTTTCTTT
TRBV5-1	TRBJ2-1	-	TRBD1	CASSLWQGVTGSYNEQFF	TGCGCCAGCAGCTTGTGGCAGGGGGTAACGGGTTCCTACAATGAGCAGTTCTTC
TRBV7-2	TRBJ2-1	-	-	CASSFPGTETYEQFF	TGTGCCAGCAGCTTTCCCGGGACTGAGACCTATGAGCAGTTCTTC
TRBV14	TRBJ1-3	once	TRBD1	CASSPSGQGPSSGNTIYF	TGTGCCAGCAGCCCGTCGGGACAGGGCCCGAGCTCTGGAAACACCATATATTTT
TRBV6-5	TRBJ1-2	few	-	CASSLGGEGYTF	TGTGCCAGCAGTTTGGGGGGTGAGGGCTACACCTTC
TRBV11-2	TRBJ1-6	-	-	CASSFDSSPLHF	TGTGCCAGCAGCTTCGACAGTTCACCCCTCCACTTT
TRBV10-1	TRBJ1-1	-	TRBD1	CASHSPTGVNTEAFF	TGCGCCAGCCATTCTCCTACAGGGGTGAACACTGAAGCTTTCTTT
TRBV23-1	TRBJ1-6	-	-	CASSQSEDVNLPYNSPLHF	TGCGCCAGCAGTCAATCGGAGGACGTAAATCTCCCCTATAATTCACCCCTCCACTTT
TRBV7-9	TRBJ2-7	-	TRBD1	CASSPRDRGSYEQYF	TGTGCCAGCAGCCCCCGGGACAGGGGTTCCTACGAGCAGTACTTC
TRBV27	TRBJ1-6	-	TRBD1	CASSSFRDRGSPLHF	TGTGCCAGCAGTTCCTTCCGGGACAGGGGTTCACCCCTCCACTTT
TRBV27	TRBJ1-2	once	TRBD1	CASSLTSGGRGYTF	TGTGCCAGCAGTTTGACGTCAGGGGGACGTGGCTACACCTTC
TRBV27	TRBJ2-3	-	-	CASSIEVGTDTQYF	TGTGCCAGCAGTATTGAGGTCGGTACAGATACGCAGTATTTT
TRBV7-2	TRBJ1-4	-	-	CASSFTVFNEKLFF	TGTGCCAGCAGCTTTACAGTTTTCAATGAAAAACTGTTTTTT
TRBV11-2	TRBJ1-1	-	-	CASSPKFGNTEAFF	TGTGCCAGCAGCCCAAAATTCGGGAACACTGAAGCTTTCTTT
TRBV29-1	TRBJ1-2	-	TRBD1	CSVYRGQGYTF	TGCAGCGTTTACAGGGGACAGGGCTACACCTTC
TRBV5-8	TRBJ2-3	-	TRBD1	CASSRTGGADTQYF	TGTGCCAGCAGCCGAACAGGGGGAGCAGATACGCAGTATTTT
TRBV5-6	TRBJ2-5	-	TRBD2	CASSLSGGAVETQYF	TGTGCCAGCAGTCTTAGCGGGGGGGCCGTAGAGACCCAGTACTTC
TRBV5-4	TRBJ1-2	-	TRBD1	CASSSRGQGRSYGYTF	TGTGCCAGCAGCTCCAGGGGACAGGGGAGAAGCTATGGCTACACCTTC